Each of the 28 T cell receptor beta chains below was sequenced from the same sample in a study of cytomegalovirus exposure and HLA in healthy donors. 13 Jbeta primers and 60 Vbeta primers were used for the PCR. TCRdb keeps only in-frame clones here, not all; method: immunoSEQ multiplex PCR. The data contain about 78,000 clones, about 60% of them seen just once; the ten biggest clones take up about 5.7%. Sequencing was done on a sample of PBMCs. These receptor sequences come from a man aged 25-45 years in good health and CMV-seropositive.

In its sample, this clone was seen a few times. The chain recombines TRBV4-1 with TRBJ2-7; weak D call: TRBD2 (5 bases). The CDR3 spans 13 residues. Trimming stripped 4 bases from V and 4 bases from J, with 11 bases between. The germline V gene encodes CDR1 MGHRA and CDR2 YSYEKL. The CDR3 spells CASSPGNGYEQYF. CDR3 DNA sequence: TGCGCCAGCAGCCCGGGGAATGGGTACGAGCAGTACTTC.

Of note for this clone: Other DNA sequences in the sample encode the same CDR3. The chain employs TRBV7-9 and TRBJ1-2; 12 bases align to TRBD1. The germline V gene has CDR1 SEHNR and CDR2 FQNEAQ (reference sequence). The length of the CDR3 is 15 residues. After removal of 1 base from V and 6 bases from J, the junction contained 3 bases not matched to a gene. The CDR3 region has the DNA TGTGCCAGCAGCTTAGGGGGACAGGGGGCGGATGGCTACACCTTC. Translation gives CASSLGGQGADGYTF.

This clone showed up just a few times. This chain joins TRBV29-1 and TRBJ2-1, with TRBD2 matching 9 bases. This CDR3 comprises 18 residues. The V segment lost 1 base and the J segment 1 base; nucleotides outside the gene matches: 11. In germline, CDR1 is SQVTM, CDR2 ANQGSEA. The CDR3 sequence is CSVEGLAGSYGSYNEQFF. CDR3 coding DNA: TGCAGCGTTGAAGGGCTAGCGGGGTCCTATGGGTCCTACAATGAGCAGTTCTTC.

The CDR3 region has the DNA TGTGCCAGCAGCTTAACTAGCGGAAACTACAATGAGCAGTTCTTC. Protein product: CASSLTSGNYNEQFF. The chain is built from TRBV7-3 and TRBJ2-1, with TRBD2 as a possible D gene (6 bases). With 0 bases removed from V and 3 bases from J, the gap between germline ends came to 9 bases. This CDR3 is built from 15 residues. The germline V gene has CDR1 SGHTA and CDR2 FQGTGA.

The genes are TRBV5-4 and TRBJ1-1; no definite D call. Trimming left V 0 bases short and J 11 bases short, with 11 bases between. The CDR3 consists of 12 residues. CDR1 and CDR2 (germline): SGHNT, YYREEE (reference sequence). This CDR3 is CASSLDRESAFF. CDR3 DNA: TGTGCCAGCAGCTTGGATAGGGAGAGTGCTTTCTTT.

The chain carries TRBV21-1 and TRBJ2-1; the table's TRBD1 call for D was not verified on the DNA. TRBV21-1 counts as a pseudogene. The CDR3 loop spans 16 amino acids. CDR3 protein: CASSKERDPGGGEQFF. CDR3 bases: TGTGCCAGCAGCAAAGAGAGGGACCCCGGAGGGGGCGAGCAGTTCTTC.

This chain joins TRBV5-4 and TRBJ2-7; TRBD1 is a possible D gene (5 bases). CDR1 is SGHNT, CDR2 YYREEE, per germline (reference sequence). The CDR3 is 13 residues long. V lost 1 base and J lost 5, with 10 bases in between. CDR3 bases: TGTGCCAGCAGCTTGTACAGGCTTAACGAGCAGTACTTC. It encodes CASSLYRLNEQYF.

The CDR3 DNA is TGTGCCAGCAGCTTAAGCGGACAGGGAGTGTCACCCCTCCACTTT. Translated, it gives CASSLSGQGVSPLHF. The chain carries TRBV7-2 and TRBJ1-6, with TRBD1 matching 8 bases. Trimming at V came to 2 bases and at J to 10 bases, leaving 7 bases not matched to a gene. CDR3 length equals 15 residues. The V gene's germline CDR1 is SGHTA and CDR2 FQGNSA.

V is TRBV5-4 and J is TRBJ2-7, with TRBD1 identical over 7 bases. The germline V gene has CDR1 SGHNT and CDR2 YYREEE (reference sequence). CDR3 length equals 14 residues. The V gene end was trimmed by 3 bases and the J gene end by 4 bases; junction bases not matched to a gene: 7. The CDR3 region has the DNA TGTGCCAGCAGCTGGAACAGGGGCGCTTACGAGCAGTACTTC. Protein: CASSWNRGAYEQYF.

In its sample, this clone was seen a few times. The rearrangement joins TRBV28 to TRBJ1-5; unclear D gene. V was cut by 2 bases and J by 5 bases, with 13 bases left in between. Looked up from germline, CDR1 is MDHEN and CDR2 is SYDVKM. The CDR3 runs to 15 residues. CDR3 sequence reads: CASSLKVSLDQPQHF. CDR3 in DNA: TGTGCCAGCAGTTTAAAAGTAAGCTTAGATCAGCCCCAGCATTTT.

V usage is TRBV27 and J usage is TRBJ1-3; 9 nucleotides match TRBD1. V gave up 6 bases and J gave up 4 bases; unmatched junction bases: 7. This CDR3 region has 15 residues. Germline CDR1 MNHEY, CDR2 SMNVEV (reference sequence). The CDR3 sequence: CASSLDRGSGNTIYF. CDR3 sequence (DNA): TGTGCCAGCAGCCTGGACAGGGGTTCGGGAAACACCATATATTTT.

The chain is built from TRBV28 and TRBJ2-3, with no clear D. The CDR3 is 13 residues long. Germline V gene data show CDR1 as MDHEN and CDR2 as SYDVKM. V lost 6 bases and J 5 bases, leaving 12 bases between the germline ends. Here the CDR3 reads CASSPPPGDTQYF. The CDR3 nucleotides are TGTGCCAGCAGCCCTCCTCCGGGAGATACGCAGTATTTT.

The chain joins TRBV6-1 to TRBJ1-6, with TRBD1 matching 7 bases. Germline V gives CDR1 MNHNS, CDR2 SASEGT. The CDR3 runs 14 residues. J gave up 11 bases and V 4 bases, and 8 bases lay outside the gene matches. DNA for the CDR3: TGTGCCAGCAGTGTGACAGGGAAGACGGCACCCCTCCACTTT. Its protein is CASSVTGKTAPLHF.

The chain couples TRBV29-1 to TRBJ2-2; 8 nucleotides agree with TRBD1. The CDR3 is 16 residues long. Germline loops: CDR1 SQVTM, CDR2 ANQGSEA. J lost 2 bases, V lost 4 bases, and 9 bases had no gene match. CDR3 in amino acids: CSVVVRQGLNTGELFF. In DNA form, the CDR3 reads TGCAGCGTTGTTGTTCGACAGGGGTTAAACACCGGGGAGCTGTTTTTT.

The chain links TRBV9 to TRBJ2-3; D is possibly TRBD2 (6 bases). V was trimmed by 0 bases and J by 1 base, leaving 9 bases between them. Germline assignment: CDR1 SGDLS and CDR2 YYNGEE. The CDR3 consists of 15 residues. The chain's CDR3 is CASSVEWGGTDTQYF. In DNA, the CDR3 is TGTGCCAGCAGCGTAGAGTGGGGGGGCACAGATACGCAGTATTTT.

V usage is TRBV9 and J usage is TRBJ2-7; a weak D match, TRBD2 (6 bases). The CDR3 totals 17 residues. The germline V gene has CDR1 SGDLS and CDR2 YYNGEE. The V end lost 5 bases, the J end lost 2 bases, and 23 bases lay between the germline ends. The CDR3 loop is CASSFQDRLAAPYEQYF. For the CDR3, the DNA is TGTGCCAGCAGTTTTCAGGATCGATTAGCGGCTCCCTACGAGCAGTACTTC.

V gene TRBV30 combines with J gene TRBJ1-5; 9 bases map to TRBD1. The junction had 3 bases not matched to a gene; V was cut back by 3 bases and J by 0 bases. In germline, CDR1 is GTSNPN, CDR2 SVGIG (reference sequence). This CDR3 has 15 residues. The CDR3 reads CAWSGGQGSNQPQHF. CDR3 DNA: TGTGCCTGGAGCGGGGGACAGGGTAGCAATCAGCCCCAGCATTTT.

The chain has TRBV2 and TRBJ2-3, with 8 positions matching TRBD1. Germline loops: CDR1 SNHLY, CDR2 FYNNEI. The CDR3 contains 13 residues. The V and J ends lost 10 bases and 2 bases, in that order; junction bases with no gene match: 5. The DNA for the CDR3 is TGTGCCACGGGACAGGAACACACAGATACGCAGTATTTT. This sequence encodes CATGQEHTDTQYF.

This clone turned up a few times. The junction shows a germline mismatch at one end, possibly a read error. V usage is TRBV7-7 and J usage is TRBJ2-2; TRBD1 matches at 7 bases. Germline CDR1 and CDR2: SSHAT and FNYEAQ (reference sequence). This CDR3 is built from 14 residues. Written as DNA, the CDR3 is TGTGCTAGCAGCCCAATACAGGGGTTCGGGGAGCTGTTTTTT. It yields the protein CASSPIQGFGELFF.

The V gene is TRBV27, the J gene TRBJ1-6, with 8 positions matching TRBD1. The CDR3 runs to 14 residues. The junction had 6 bases not matched to a gene; V was cut back by 5 bases and J by 9 bases. Germline loops: CDR1 MNHEY, CDR2 SMNVEV (reference sequence). The CDR3 loop is CASSIRDRTSPLHF. The CDR3 DNA sequence: TGTGCCAGCAGTATCCGGGACAGGACTTCACCCCTCCACTTT.

The chain recombines TRBV28 with TRBJ1-3; D remains unclear. With 3 bases removed from V and 1 base from J, the gap between germline ends came to 4 bases. Germline V lookup: CDR1 MDHEN, CDR2 SYDVKM. This CDR3 has 13 residues. In nucleotides, the CDR3 is TGTGCCAGCAGTTTTAGTTCTGGAAACACCATATATTTT. Residues: CASSFSSGNTIYF.

This chain joins TRBV27 and TRBJ1-2; TRBD1 is a possible D gene (6 bases). Germline CDR1 reads MNHEY; CDR2 reads SMNVEV (reference sequence). This CDR3 has 17 amino acids. V was pared by 3 bases and J by 1 base, with 18 bases between. Here the CDR3 reads CASSFPRTGRYNYGYTF. In nucleotides, the CDR3 is TGTGCCAGCAGTTTCCCCAGAACAGGGCGGTATAACTATGGCTACACCTTC.

The V call is TRBV6-1, the J call TRBJ1-2; D is possibly TRBD1 (6 bases). Germline V gene lookup returns CDR1 MNHNS and CDR2 SASEGT. This CDR3 has 14 amino acids. V shed 2 bases and J shed 3 bases, with 10 bases lying between them. The CDR3 here is CASSELWTDYGYTF. The DNA for the CDR3 is TGTGCCAGCAGTGAACTGTGGACAGACTATGGCTACACCTTC.

CDR3 DNA: TGTGCCAGCAATCCCGTTCAATGGGCCCCCAATCAGCCCCAGCATTTT. This codes for CASNPVQWAPNQPQHF. This rearrangement joins TRBV28 to TRBJ1-5, with D uncertain. The germline V and J ends were trimmed by 7 bases and 3 bases, with 19 bases remaining between them. Germline-derived CDR1 and CDR2 are MDHEN and SYDVKM. CDR3 size: 16 residues.

V and J are TRBV7-9 and TRBJ2-7, with TRBD2 matching over 8 bases. In germline, CDR1 is SEHNR, CDR2 FQNEAQ (reference sequence). This CDR3 region has 16 residues. V lost 4 bases and J lost 3; bases outside the gene matches: 11. The CDR3, as DNA: TGTGCCAGCAGCTCGATTGTGACGGGGGGGGTCTACGAGCAGTACTTC. Protein: CASSSIVTGGVYEQYF.

The V and J genes are TRBV11-3 and TRBJ2-1; TRBD2 agrees at 7 bases. The V gene end was trimmed by 5 bases and the J gene end by 1 base; junction bases not matched to a gene: 14. Germline CDR1 and CDR2: SGHNT and YENEEA. The CDR3 runs 18 residues. DNA for the CDR3: TGTGCCAGCAGCAGATCCGGGGGAGGGCCAAGGTCCTACAATGAGCAGTTCTTC. This gives the protein CASSRSGGGPRSYNEQFF.

The chain uses TRBV19 and TRBJ2-5; weak D call: TRBD1 (5 bases). V dropped 4 bases and J dropped 3 bases, with 9 bases sitting between them. The V gene's germline CDR1 is LNHDA and CDR2 SQIVND (reference sequence). The CDR3 runs 13 residues. This CDR3 is CASSKGLEETQYF. The CDR3 DNA reads TGTGCCAGTAGTAAGGGGTTGGAAGAGACCCAGTACTTC.

The chain combines TRBV19 with TRBJ2-1; 9 positions agree with TRBD2. Germline V gene sequence: CDR1 LNHDA, CDR2 SQIVND (reference sequence). Germline trimming cut 0 bases from V and 8 bases from J; bases unmatched to any gene: 2. The CDR3 is made up of 14 amino acids. CDR3 nucleotides: TGTGCCAGTAGTATAGAGCGGGGGGGCTATGAGCAGTTCTTC. Translation gives CASSIERGGYEQFF.